Described below is a single T cell receptor beta chain sequence and its context. J lost 6 bases, V lost 4 bases, and 12 bases had no gene match. Germline CDR1 reads SGHRS; CDR2 reads YFSETQ. The CDR3 extends over 16 amino acids. The sample comes from a study of blood T cell repertoires in COVID-19. Study-wide background: COVID-19 samples, acute and convalescent, were from the United States, Italy and Spain. Sources were T cells, B-cell-depleted T cells, or PBMCs; the material itself was cDNA or gDNA.

As handled by the study authors: Nucleated cell number was recorded as an estimate derived from reference gene primer amplification. Using immunoSEQ multiplex PCR, the repertoire was profiled, and TCRdb retains in-frame clones only, with some absent. That table supplies the V and J calls and clone size; D and trimming were determined from the DNA. The sample includes 52,000 or so clones, 84% seen only once; the top ten take about a sixth. Material: peripheral blood. This receptor was identified in a man in his sixties or seventies with active COVID-19. The rearrangement links TRBV5-1 to TRBJ2-1; 8 bases line up with TRBD2. The CDR3 nucleotides are TGCGCCAGCAGCACCAACACGGGACTAGTTCCCAATGAGCAGTTCTTC. Translation gives CASSTNTGLVPNEQFF.